What follows describes a single TCR beta chain. Which antigen it targets is not known. With a much larger clone just one base away, this may be a read error. This record belongs to a study (dated by TCRdb to between 2015 and 2017). For the study in its entirety: The study examined whether tumor-infiltrating Tregs in breast cancer are drawn from blood Tregs or arise in situ by conversion from other CD4+ T cell subsets. Study-wide conclusions, independent of this receptor: The TCR alpha and beta sequences of tumor-infiltrating Tregs showed the greatest overlap with tumor naive CD4+ T cells, followed by blood naive CD4+ T cells. The TCR gene usage of tumor memory CD4+ T cells clustered together with blood and lymph node memory CD4+ cells and with lymph node naive CD4+ cells. The validation in the larger cohort was limited to a single TCR beta V-J rearrangement instead of whole repertoires.

Full-length TCR variable regions were amplified by 5' RACE PCR with constant-region reverse primers, and semi-nested PCR with Nested Universal Primer A was subsequently performed. Using the ReliaPrep RNA Cell Miniprep System, total RNA was extracted, and the SMARTer RACE 5'/3' Kit was then used to reverse transcribe the RNA into 5'RACE-ready cDNA. Multiplex adaptors were used to barcode the full-length TCR alpha and beta libraries, which were then sequenced on an Illumina MiSeq. The published analysis was carried out like this. For each of nine subset-tissue groups, sequencing data from the five patients were pooled, and the groups were then compared using unsupervised clustering of TCR gene usage. The Morisita-Horn index was used to calculate repertoire similarity, with shared sequences weighted by how much each contributed to each repertoire. TCRdb applied fastp at Q25 and MiXCR to the public reads, then kept only in-frame beta chains. Every entry covers one CDR3 protein and lists the most common genes and DNA from its rows. The V and J calls were determined by TCRdb, not by the authors. The table for this sample lists roughly 56,000 distinct CDR3 sequences; just under 30% of them were counted only once. Over 2% of the sample rests with the top ten.

Measured from the cysteine to the phenylalanine, the CDR3 is 15 residues long. Left in the record is the CDR3 DNA by itself, 45 bases read in frame from the first base. The V end gives up 7 bases and the J end 8 bases, leaving 14 bases in the junction not matched to a gene. Reading the germline V gene gives CDR1 SNHLY and CDR2 FYNNEI. The Miltenyi Naive CD4+ T Cell Isolation kit was used to purify naive CD4+ T cells, and CD25 microbeads were used to remove Tregs. Tregs, naive and memory CD4+ T cells from tumor, blood and ipsilateral draining lymph nodes of five breast cancer patients underwent full-length TCR alpha and beta sequencing. Tumor tissue and lymph nodes from ipsilateral axillary dissection were perfused with PBS, minced and digested with collagenase I and hyaluronidase. A purity exceeding 90% was confirmed by FACS for the sorted cell populations.

This receptor was obtained from a female donor with breast cancer. The rearranged segments are TRBV2 and TRBJ2-3; 8 central nucleotides agree with TRBD2. Sequenced: tumor-infiltrating naive CD4+ T cells sorted from the breast tumor. The intended sense of this specimen's cell subset or site label: naive CD4+ T cells, CD4+CD45RA+CD25-. The CDR3 here reads CASTIRGGRMGTQYF. Read as DNA, the sequence is TGTGCCAGCACGATACGGGGGGGCCGTATGGGTACGCAGTATTTT.